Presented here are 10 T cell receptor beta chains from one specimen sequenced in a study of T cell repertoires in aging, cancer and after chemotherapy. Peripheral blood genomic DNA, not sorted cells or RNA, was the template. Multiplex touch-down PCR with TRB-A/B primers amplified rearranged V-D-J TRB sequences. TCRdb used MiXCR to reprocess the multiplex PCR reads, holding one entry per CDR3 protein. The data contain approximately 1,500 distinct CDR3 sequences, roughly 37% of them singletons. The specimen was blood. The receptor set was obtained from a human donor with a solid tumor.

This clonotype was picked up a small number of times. The CDR3 DNA reads TGCAGTGCTAGAGATTACAATGAGCAGTTCTTC. It is translated as CSARDYNEQFF. V usage is TRBV20-1 and J usage is TRBJ2-1; D call uncertain. CDR3 length equals 11 residues. V was pared by 0 bases and J by 4 bases, with 1 base between. Germline-derived CDR1 and CDR2 are DFQATT and SNEGSKA (reference sequence).

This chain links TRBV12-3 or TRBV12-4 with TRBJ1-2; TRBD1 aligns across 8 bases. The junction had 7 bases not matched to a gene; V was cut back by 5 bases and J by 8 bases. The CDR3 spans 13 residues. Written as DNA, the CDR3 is TGTGCCAGCAGTCCCCGGACAGGGATGGGCTACACCTTC. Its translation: CASSPRTGMGYTF.

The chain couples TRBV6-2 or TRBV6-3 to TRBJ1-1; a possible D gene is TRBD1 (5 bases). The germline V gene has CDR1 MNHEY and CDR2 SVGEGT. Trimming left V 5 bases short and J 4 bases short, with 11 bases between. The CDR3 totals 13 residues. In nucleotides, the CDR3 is TGTGCCAGCAGTGACCTGGGGGGCACTGAAGCTTTCTTT. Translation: CASSDLGGTEAFF.

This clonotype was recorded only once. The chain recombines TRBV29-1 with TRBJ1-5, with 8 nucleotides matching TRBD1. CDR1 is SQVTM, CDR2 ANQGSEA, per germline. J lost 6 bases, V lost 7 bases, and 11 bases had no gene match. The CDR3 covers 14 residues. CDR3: CSALTGEGSQPQHF. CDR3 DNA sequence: TGCAGCGCGTTGACAGGGGAAGGAAGTCAGCCCCAGCATTTT.

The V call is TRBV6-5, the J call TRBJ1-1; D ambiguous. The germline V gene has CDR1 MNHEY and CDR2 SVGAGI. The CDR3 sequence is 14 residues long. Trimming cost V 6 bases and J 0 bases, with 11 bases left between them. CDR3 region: CASSHQEVNTEAFF. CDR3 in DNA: TGTGCCAGCAGCCACCAGGAGGTGAACACTGAAGCTTTCTTT.

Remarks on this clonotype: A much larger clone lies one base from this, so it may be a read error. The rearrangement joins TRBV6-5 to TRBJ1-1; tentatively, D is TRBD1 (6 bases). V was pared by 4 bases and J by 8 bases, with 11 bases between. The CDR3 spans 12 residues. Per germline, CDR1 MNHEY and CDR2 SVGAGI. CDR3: CASSFRQGEAFF. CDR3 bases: TGTGCCAGCAGTTTTCGGCAGGGGGAAGCTTTCTTT.

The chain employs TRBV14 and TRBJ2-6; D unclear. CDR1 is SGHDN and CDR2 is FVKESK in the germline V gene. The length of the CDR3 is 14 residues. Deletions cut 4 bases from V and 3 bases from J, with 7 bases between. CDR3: CASSLFDGANVLTF. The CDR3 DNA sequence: TGTGCCAGCAGCCTGTTTGATGGGGCCAACGTCCTGACTTTC.

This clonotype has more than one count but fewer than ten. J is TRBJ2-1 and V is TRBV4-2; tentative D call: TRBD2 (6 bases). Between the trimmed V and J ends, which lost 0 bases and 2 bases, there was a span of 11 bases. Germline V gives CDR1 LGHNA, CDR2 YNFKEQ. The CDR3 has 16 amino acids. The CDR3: CASSQDRASAYNEQFF. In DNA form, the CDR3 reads TGTGCCAGCAGCCAAGATCGGGCTAGCGCCTACAATGAGCAGTTCTTC.

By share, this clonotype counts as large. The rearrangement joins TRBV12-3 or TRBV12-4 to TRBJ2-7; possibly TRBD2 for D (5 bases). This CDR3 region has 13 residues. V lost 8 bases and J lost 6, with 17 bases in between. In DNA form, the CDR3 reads TGTGCCAGCGGCATCGCAGGAGGAGGCGAGCAGTACTTC. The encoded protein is CASGIAGGGEQYF.

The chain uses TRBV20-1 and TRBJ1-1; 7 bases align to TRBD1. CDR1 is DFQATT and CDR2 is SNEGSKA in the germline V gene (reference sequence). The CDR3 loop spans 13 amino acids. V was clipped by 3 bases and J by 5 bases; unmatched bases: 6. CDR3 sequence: CSASGGGPTEAFF. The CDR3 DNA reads TGCAGTGCTAGTGGAGGGGGCCCTACTGAAGCTTTCTTT.